The present T cell receptor beta chain was sequenced within a study of blood T cell repertoires in COVID-19. Whole-study context: Both acute and convalescent COVID-19 samples were obtained from the United States, Italy and Spain.

This table comes from immunoSEQ multiplex PCR, and its TCRdb copy is limited to in-frame clones, with some not included. The repertoire holds 150,000 to 200,000 clones, with 70% to 85% as singletons. Germline values: CDR1 SGHKS, CDR2 YYEKEE (reference sequence). The CDR3 is 14 amino acids. The V gene lost 0 bases and the J gene lost 8 bases, with 12 bases spanning the gap. The clonotype comes from a woman older than 75 with acute or convalescent COVID-19. The rearrangement uses TRBV5-5 and TRBJ2-1; no definite D call. The sequencing input was peripheral blood. The CDR3 here is CASSLDPLQDEQFF. The CDR3 DNA is TGTGCCAGCAGCTTGGACCCTCTCCAGGATGAGCAGTTCTTC.